These 13 T cell receptor beta chains were all obtained from the same sample, sequenced in a study of blood T cell repertoires in COVID-19 (dated by TCRdb to the early 2020s). Receptor libraries were prepared by the immunoSEQ multiplex PCR assay. Not all clones reach the TCRdb copy of this immuneACCESS table, which keeps in-frame sequences only. Checked studies attribute under half of the gap to unresolved V genes and leave the rest unexplained. This sample is represented by roughly 500,000 clones; 75% to 90% of them were singletons. 0.7% to 1% of the sample is in the top ten clones. The sample comprised peripheral blood. These receptors all stem from a man aged 18-30 years with COVID-19, enrolled during active disease.

The chain has TRBV6-1 and TRBJ2-1; 8 nucleotides line up with TRBD2. In germline, CDR1 is MNHNS, CDR2 SASEGT. V trimming: 1 base; J trimming: 6 bases; junction bases outside the gene matches: 11. This CDR3 has 17 residues. Here the CDR3 DNA reads TGTGCCAGCAGTGAAGTACTAGCGGAGCCCACCGCCAATGAGCAGTTCTTC. It encodes CASSEVLAEPTANEQFF.

J is TRBJ2-2 and V is TRBV7-4, with a weak D call TRBD2 (6 bases). Trimming shortened V by 8 bases and J by 6 bases, and 25 bases separated the two germline ends. Germline CDR1 and CDR2: SGHVT and SQSDAQ. The CDR3 is made up of 17 amino acids. This CDR3 is CASYIHFPGLGSGELFF. CDR3 coding DNA: TGTGCCAGCTACATTCATTTCCCGGGACTGGGGTCCGGGGAGCTGTTTTTT.

This clone has a handful of counts. The gene calls are TRBV4-2 and TRBJ2-2; D gene uncertain. Germline V lookup: CDR1 LGHNA, CDR2 YNFKEQ. This CDR3 is 14 amino acids long. Trimming took off 0 bases at V and 7 bases at J, with 9 bases between the two ends. Here the CDR3 DNA reads TGTGCCAGCAGCCAAGAAAGTTTTAGCGGGGAGCTGTTTTTT. This encodes CASSQESFSGELFF.

This sequence joins TRBV24-1 and TRBJ2-1; 8 nucleotides align to TRBD2. CDR1 is KGHDR and CDR2 is SFDVKD in the germline V gene. CDR3 length: 19 amino acids. V trimming: 3 bases; J trimming: 6 bases; junction bases outside the gene matches: 18. The CDR3 reads CATSDPMDTSGRGGNEQFF. In DNA, the CDR3 is TGTGCCACCAGTGATCCTATGGACACTAGCGGCCGTGGGGGCAATGAGCAGTTCTTC.

The chain combines TRBV5-4 with TRBJ2-7, with TRBD2 as a possible D gene (6 bases). V shed 2 bases and J shed 7 bases, with 10 bases lying between them. The CDR3 length is 12 residues. The germline V gene has CDR1 SGHNT and CDR2 YYREEE (reference sequence). CDR3: CASSFQLAEQYF. In DNA form, the CDR3 reads TGTGCCAGCAGCTTCCAGCTAGCGGAGCAGTACTTC.

This clone was picked up a small number of times. V gene TRBV7-9 combines with J gene TRBJ1-1; no definite D call. The V and J ends lost 2 bases and 1 base respectively, with 5 bases between them. Per the germline V gene, CDR1 is SEHNR and CDR2 is FQNEAQ (reference sequence). The CDR3 extends over 13 amino acids. Here the CDR3 DNA reads TGTGCCAGCAGCTTACAGGAGAACACTGAAGCTTTCTTT. Residues: CASSLQENTEAFF.

The chain uses TRBV7-9 and TRBJ2-2; no firm D call. The CDR3 is made up of 16 amino acids. Germline V gene sequence: CDR1 SEHNR, CDR2 FQNEAQ (reference sequence). V was shortened by 4 bases and J by 6 bases, with 18 bases between the two germline ends. The CDR3 DNA follows: TGTGCCAGCAGCTACCCGAGAGTATATGGTTCCGGGGAGCTGTTTTTT. Translating it yields CASSYPRVYGSGELFF.

CDR3 nucleotide sequence: TGTGCCAGCAGCTTAAGAGGACTAGGCCACTACGAGCAGTACTTC. Translating gives CASSLRGLGHYEQYF. J is TRBJ2-7 and V is TRBV7-9; 7 bases are a match to TRBD2. This CDR3 region has 15 residues. The germline CDR1 and CDR2 sequences are SEHNR and FQNEAQ (reference sequence). Losses at the gene ends were 2 bases for V and 3 bases for J; bases not matched to a gene: 7. Drawing the rest from reference TRBV7-9 and TRBJ2-7, the complete variable domain is DTGVSQNPRHKITKRGQNVTFRCDPISEHNRLYWYRQTLGQGPEFLTYFQNEAQLEKSRLLSDRFSAERPKGSFSTLEIQRTEQGDSAMYLCASSLRGLGHYEQYFGPGTRLTVT.

J is TRBJ2-3 and V is TRBV2, with 7 bases identical to TRBD2. Germline assignment: CDR1 SNHLY and CDR2 FYNNEI. J lost 5 bases, V lost 6 bases, and 11 bases had no gene match. The CDR3 loop spans 15 amino acids. The CDR3 nucleotides read TGTGCCAGCAGGGCCCCGGGGGGAGGAAGAGATACGCAGTATTTT. It yields the protein CASRAPGGGRDTQYF.

The chain joins TRBV6-5 to TRBJ2-1; perhaps TRBD1 as D (5 bases). V was trimmed by 6 bases and J by 4 bases, leaving 13 bases between them. Looked up from germline, CDR1 is MNHEY and CDR2 is SVGAGI. The length of the CDR3 is 14 residues. As DNA, the CDR3 is TGTGCCAGCAGCGCCCGACAGCCTTACAATGAGCAGTTCTTC. Its protein is CASSARQPYNEQFF.

The V and J genes are TRBV2 and TRBJ2-1; D not certain. Trimming cost V 5 bases and J 5 bases, with 13 bases left between them. In germline, CDR1 is SNHLY, CDR2 FYNNEI. This CDR3 comprises 14 residues. CDR3 loop: CASSTIAVHNEQFF. CDR3 coding DNA: TGTGCCAGCAGTACAATAGCCGTTCACAATGAGCAGTTCTTC.

The chain couples TRBV5-1 to TRBJ1-1; D uncertain. Trimming cost V 1 base and J 0 bases, with 7 bases left between them. This CDR3 has 14 amino acids. CDR1 is SGHRS and CDR2 is YFSETQ in the germline V gene. The CDR3: CASSLQQMNTEAFF. In DNA form, the CDR3 reads TGCGCCAGCAGCTTGCAACAGATGAACACTGAAGCTTTCTTT. The whole variable domain, filled in from reference TRBV5-1 and TRBJ1-1, reads KAGVTQTPRYLIKTRGQQVTLSCSPISGHRSVSWYQQTPGQGLQFLFEYFSETQRNKGNFPGRFSGRQFSNSRSEMNVSTLELGDSALYLCASSLQQMNTEAFFGQGTRLTVV.

This chain joins TRBV30 and TRBJ1-5; a possible D gene is TRBD1 (5 bases). V lost 3 bases and J 1 base, leaving 13 bases between the germline ends. From germline, CDR1 is GTSNPN and CDR2 SVGIG (reference sequence). This CDR3 region has 15 residues. The CDR3 sequence: CAWSVRRGSNQPQHF. In DNA form, the CDR3 reads TGTGCCTGGAGCGTCCGGCGGGGCAGCAATCAGCCCCAGCATTTT. The variable domain in full, with the rest retrieved from reference TRBV30 and TRBJ1-5, is SQTIHQWPATLVQPVGSPLSLECTVEGTSNPNLYWYRQAAGRGLQLLFYSVGIGQISSEVPQNLSASRPQDRQFILSSKKLLLSDSGFYLCAWSVRRGSNQPQHFGDGTRLSIL.